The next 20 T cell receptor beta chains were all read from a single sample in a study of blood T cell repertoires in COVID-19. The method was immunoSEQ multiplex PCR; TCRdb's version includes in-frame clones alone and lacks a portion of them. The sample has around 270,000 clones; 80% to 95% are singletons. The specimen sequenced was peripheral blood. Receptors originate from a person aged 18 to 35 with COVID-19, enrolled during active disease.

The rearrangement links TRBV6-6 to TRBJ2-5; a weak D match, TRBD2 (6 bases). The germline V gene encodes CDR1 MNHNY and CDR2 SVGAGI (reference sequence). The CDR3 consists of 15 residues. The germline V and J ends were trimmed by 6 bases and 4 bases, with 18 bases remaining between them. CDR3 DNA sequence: TGTGCCAGCAGGTCTCCTTGGGGGGTAGGAGAGACCCAGTACTTC. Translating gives CASRSPWGVGETQYF.

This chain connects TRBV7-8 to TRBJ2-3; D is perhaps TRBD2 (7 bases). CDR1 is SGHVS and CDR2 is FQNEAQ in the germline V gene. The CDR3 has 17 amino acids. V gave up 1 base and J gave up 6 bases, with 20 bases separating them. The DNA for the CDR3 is TGTGCCAGCAGCTTAGACGAAGGCGGGGGCCCATTGGATACGCAGTATTTT. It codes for CASSLDEGGGPLDTQYF.

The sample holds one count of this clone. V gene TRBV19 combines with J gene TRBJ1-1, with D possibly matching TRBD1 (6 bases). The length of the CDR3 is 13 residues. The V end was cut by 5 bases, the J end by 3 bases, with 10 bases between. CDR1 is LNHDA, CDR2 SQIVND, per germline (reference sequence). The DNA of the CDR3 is TGTGCCAGTAGTCCGGACAGCTACACTGAAGCTTTCTTT. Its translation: CASSPDSYTEAFF.

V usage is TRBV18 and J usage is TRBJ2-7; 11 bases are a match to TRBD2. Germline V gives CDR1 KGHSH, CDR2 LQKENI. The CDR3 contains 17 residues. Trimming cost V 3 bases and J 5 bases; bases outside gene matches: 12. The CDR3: CASSPLASGRPGNEQYF. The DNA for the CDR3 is TGTGCCAGCTCACCTCTTGCTAGCGGGAGGCCCGGGAACGAGCAGTACTTC.

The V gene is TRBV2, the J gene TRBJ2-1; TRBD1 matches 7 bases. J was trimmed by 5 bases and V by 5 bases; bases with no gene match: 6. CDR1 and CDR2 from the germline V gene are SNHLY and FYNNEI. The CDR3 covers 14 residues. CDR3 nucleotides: TGTGCCAGCAGTAAGGGGGCGCTGGACAATGAGCAGTTCTTC. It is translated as CASSKGALDNEQFF.

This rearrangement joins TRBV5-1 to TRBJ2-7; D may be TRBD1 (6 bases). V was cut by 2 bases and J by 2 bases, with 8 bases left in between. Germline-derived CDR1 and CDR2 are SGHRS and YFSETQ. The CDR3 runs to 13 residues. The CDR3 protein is CASSFDRTYEQYF. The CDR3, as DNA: TGCGCCAGCAGCTTCGACAGGACCTACGAGCAGTACTTC.

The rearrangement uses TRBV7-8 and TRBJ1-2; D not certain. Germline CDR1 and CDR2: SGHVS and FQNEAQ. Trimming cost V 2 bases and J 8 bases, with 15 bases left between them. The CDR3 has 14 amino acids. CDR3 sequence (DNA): TGTGCCAGCAGCTTATTCGGCCAGGAGGGCGGCTACACCTTC. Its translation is CASSLFGQEGGYTF. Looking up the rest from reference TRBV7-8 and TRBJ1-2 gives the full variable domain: GAGVSQSPRYKVAKRGQDVALRCDPISGHVSLFWYQQALGQGPEFLTYFQNEAQLDKSGLPSDRFFAERPEGSVSTLKIQRTQQEDSAVYLCASSLFGQEGGYTFGSGTRLTVV.

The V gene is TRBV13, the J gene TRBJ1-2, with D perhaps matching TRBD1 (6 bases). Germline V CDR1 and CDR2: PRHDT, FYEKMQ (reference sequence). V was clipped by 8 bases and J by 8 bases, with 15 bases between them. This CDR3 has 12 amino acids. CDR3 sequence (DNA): TGTGCCAGCGTCAGGGGAGTGGACGGCTACACCTTC. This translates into CASVRGVDGYTF.

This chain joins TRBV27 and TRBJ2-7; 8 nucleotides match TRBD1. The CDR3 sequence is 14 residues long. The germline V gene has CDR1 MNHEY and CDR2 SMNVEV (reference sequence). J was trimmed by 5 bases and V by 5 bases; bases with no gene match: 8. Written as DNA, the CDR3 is TGTGCCAGCAGTCCGACAGGGGCTGGCAACGAGCAGTACTTC. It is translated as CASSPTGAGNEQYF.

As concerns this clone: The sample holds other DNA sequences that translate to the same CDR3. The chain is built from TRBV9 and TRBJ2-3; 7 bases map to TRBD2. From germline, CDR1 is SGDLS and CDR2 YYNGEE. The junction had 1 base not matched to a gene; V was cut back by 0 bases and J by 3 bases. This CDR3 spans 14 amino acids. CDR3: CASSVVGGTDTQYF. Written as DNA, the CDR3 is TGTGCCAGCAGCGTAGTGGGAGGGACAGATACGCAGTATTTT.

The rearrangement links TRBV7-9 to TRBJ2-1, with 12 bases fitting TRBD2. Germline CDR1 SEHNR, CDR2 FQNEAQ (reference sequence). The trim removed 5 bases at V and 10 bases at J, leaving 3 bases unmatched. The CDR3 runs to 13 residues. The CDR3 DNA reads TGTGCCAGCAGCCTAGGACTAGCGGGAGAGCAGTTCTTC. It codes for CASSLGLAGEQFF. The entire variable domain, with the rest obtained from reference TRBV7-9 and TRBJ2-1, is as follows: DTGVSQNPRHKITKRGQNVTFRCDPISEHNRLYWYRQTLGQGPEFLTYFQNEAQLEKSRLLSDRFSAERPKGSFSTLEIQRTEQGDSAMYLCASSLGLAGEQFFGPGTRLTVL.

The CDR3 region has the DNA TGTGCCAGCAGCCTAAGCGGGGCGAACACCGGGGAGCTGTTTTTT. As protein: CASSLSGANTGELFF. The rearrangement joins TRBV11-2 to TRBJ2-2; TRBD2 matches at 7 bases. V was pared by 5 bases and J by 0 bases, with 3 bases of the junction left unmatched. CDR1 and CDR2 (germline): SGHAT, FQNNGV. The CDR3 consists of 15 residues. Full variable domain (missing parts from reference TRBV11-2 and TRBJ2-2): EAGVAQSPRYKIIEKRQSVAFWCNPISGHATLYWYQQILGQGPKLLIQFQNNGVVDDSQLPKDRFSAERLKGVDSTLKIQPAKLEDSAVYLCASSLSGANTGELFFGEGSRLTVL.

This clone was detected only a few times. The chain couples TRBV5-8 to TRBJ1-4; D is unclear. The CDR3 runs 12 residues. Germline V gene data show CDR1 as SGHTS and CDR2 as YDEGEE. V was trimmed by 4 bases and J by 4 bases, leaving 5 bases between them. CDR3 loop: CASSPYNEKLFF. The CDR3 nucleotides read TGTGCCAGCAGCCCTTATAATGAAAAACTGTTTTTT.

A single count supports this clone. DNA for the CDR3: TGTGCCAGCAGTTTCATGGCACAGCCAGACACCGGGGAGCTGTTTTTT. Its protein is CASSFMAQPDTGELFF. This chain connects TRBV9 to TRBJ2-2; D unclear. V was clipped by 5 bases and J by 3 bases, with 17 bases between them. Germline CDR1 SGDLS, CDR2 YYNGEE. CDR3 length: 16 amino acids.

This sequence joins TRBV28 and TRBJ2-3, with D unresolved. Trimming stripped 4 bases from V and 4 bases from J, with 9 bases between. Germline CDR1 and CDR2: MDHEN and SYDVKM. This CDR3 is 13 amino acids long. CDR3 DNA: TGTGCCAGCAGTTCTCGAGTATCAGATACGCAGTATTTT. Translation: CASSSRVSDTQYF.

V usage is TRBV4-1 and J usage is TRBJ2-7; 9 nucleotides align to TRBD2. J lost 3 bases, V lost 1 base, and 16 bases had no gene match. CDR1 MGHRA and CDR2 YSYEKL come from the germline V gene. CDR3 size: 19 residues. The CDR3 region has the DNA TGCGCCAGCAGCCAAGTAAGGTCTAGCGGGACCCGACTAATCTACGAGCAGTACTTC. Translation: CASSQVRSSGTRLIYEQYF.

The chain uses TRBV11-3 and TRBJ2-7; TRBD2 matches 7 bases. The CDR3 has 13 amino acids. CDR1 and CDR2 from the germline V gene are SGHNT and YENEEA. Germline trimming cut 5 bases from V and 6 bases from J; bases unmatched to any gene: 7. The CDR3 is CASSPGRAFEQYF. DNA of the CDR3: TGTGCCAGCAGCCCGGGGAGGGCTTTCGAGCAGTACTTC.

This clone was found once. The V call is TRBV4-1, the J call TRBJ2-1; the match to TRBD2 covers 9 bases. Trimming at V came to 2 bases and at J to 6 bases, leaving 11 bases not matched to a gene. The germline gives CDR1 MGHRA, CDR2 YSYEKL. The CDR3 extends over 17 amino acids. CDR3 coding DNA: TGCGCCAGCAGCCAACCTACGGGGGGCGGGAGGGGCAATGAGCAGTTCTTC. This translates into CASSQPTGGGRGNEQFF.

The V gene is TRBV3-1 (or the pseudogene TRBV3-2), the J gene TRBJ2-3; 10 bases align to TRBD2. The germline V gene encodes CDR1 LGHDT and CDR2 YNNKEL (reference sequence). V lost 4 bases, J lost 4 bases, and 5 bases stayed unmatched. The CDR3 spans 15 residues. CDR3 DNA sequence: TGTGCCAGCAGCCCTAGCGGGAGCTTCGCAGATACGCAGTATTTT. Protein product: CASSPSGSFADTQYF.

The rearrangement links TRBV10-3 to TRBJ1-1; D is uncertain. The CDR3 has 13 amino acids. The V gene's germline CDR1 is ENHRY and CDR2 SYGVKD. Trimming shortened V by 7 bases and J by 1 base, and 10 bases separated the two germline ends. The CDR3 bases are TGTGCCATCACTCGGGGTTCGAACACTGAAGCTTTCTTT. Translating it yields CAITRGSNTEAFF.